The 21 T cell receptor beta chains given below trace back to one sample, sequenced in a study of brain T cells in children with intractable seizures. The data were produced by immunoSEQ multiplex PCR, yet TCRdb's version contains in-frame clones alone and is incomplete. The table has just under 65,000 clones, about 96% seen once. Sequenced material: peripheral blood, taken at surgery. The receptors were gathered from a boy less than two years old with focal cortical dysplasia and intractable seizures.

The chain joins TRBV2 to TRBJ2-1, with 7 positions matching TRBD2. V lost 10 bases, J lost 7 bases, and 13 bases stayed unmatched. Germline loops: CDR1 SNHLY, CDR2 FYNNEI. There are 14 residues in the CDR3. The chain's CDR3 is CATQIRLALNEQFF. The CDR3 DNA follows: TGTGCCACCCAAATCCGACTAGCTTTGAATGAGCAGTTCTTC.

The chain couples TRBV6-1 to TRBJ2-5, with TRBD2 matching over 13 bases. The CDR3 is made up of 16 amino acids. Germline V lookup: CDR1 MNHNS, CDR2 SASEGT. V trimming: 0 bases; J trimming: 4 bases; junction bases outside the gene matches: 2. In DNA form, the CDR3 reads TGTGCCAGCAGTGAAGCCGGACTAGCGGGAGTAGAGACCCAGTACTTC. This sequence encodes CASSEAGLAGVETQYF.

The chain recombines TRBV18 with TRBJ2-1; D is perhaps TRBD1 or TRBD2 (7 bases each). Deletions cut 2 bases from V and 4 bases from J, with 15 bases between. The length of the CDR3 is 16 residues. Per the germline V gene, CDR1 is KGHSH and CDR2 is LQKENI. The CDR3 loop is CASSPITGEGYNEQFF. DNA of the CDR3: TGTGCCAGCTCACCAATCACAGGGGAGGGATACAATGAGCAGTTCTTC.

The rearrangement joins TRBV2 to TRBJ2-3; D gene unclear. CDR3 size: 17 residues. The V gene lost 5 bases and the J gene lost 0 bases, with 18 bases spanning the gap. CDR1 SNHLY and CDR2 FYNNEI come from the germline V gene. CDR3 coding DNA: TGTGCCAGCAGTAACAAAAGGCTACAGCCTAGCACAGATACGCAGTATTTT. It specifies CASSNKRLQPSTDTQYF.

This rearrangement joins TRBV5-8 to TRBJ1-1; 7 nucleotides align to TRBD1. V dropped 3 bases and J dropped 3; count of bases not matched to a gene: 8. The CDR3 runs to 15 residues. Germline CDR1 is SGHTS and CDR2 is YDEGEE. The DNA of the CDR3 is TGTGCCAGCAGCTGGGGGACAGTCTTCTACACTGAAGCTTTCTTT. Its protein product is CASSWGTVFYTEAFF.

The chain links TRBV6-5 to TRBJ2-7, with D perhaps TRBD1 (6 bases). V was pared by 7 bases and J by 5 bases, with 9 bases between. The CDR3 is made up of 11 amino acids. The germline V gene encodes CDR1 MNHEY and CDR2 SVGAGI. The CDR3, as DNA: TGTGCCAGCACCCGACAGGACGAGCAGTACTTC. It codes for CASTRQDEQYF.

J is TRBJ1-4 and V is TRBV19; 7 nucleotides align to TRBD1. Germline CDR1 and CDR2: LNHDA and SQIVND (reference sequence). The length of the CDR3 is 14 residues. Trimming took 5 bases from V and 7 from J; bases not matched to a gene: 7. The CDR3 reads CASSQGVASEKLFF. In DNA, the CDR3 is TGTGCCAGTAGTCAGGGGGTGGCTAGTGAAAAACTGTTTTTT.

The chain has TRBV5-1 and TRBJ2-1; the D is unclear. V was shortened by 3 bases and J by 9 bases, with 19 bases between the two germline ends. This CDR3 has 15 residues. Germline V lookup: CDR1 SGHRS, CDR2 YFSETQ. The CDR3 protein is CASSSLSGTGREQFF. CDR3 DNA: TGCGCCAGCAGCTCCTTATCTGGCACGGGCCGTGAGCAGTTCTTC.

This clone occurred once. The rearrangement uses TRBV7-2 and TRBJ2-2, with a tentative D call TRBD2 (6 bases). The ends were cut back, 5 bases at V and 7 bases at J, with 20 bases in the middle. Germline-derived CDR1 and CDR2 are SGHTA and FQGNSA. The CDR3 extends over 16 amino acids. The CDR3 DNA is TGTGCCAGCAGCCCGAGGAGAGGAGGGGCGGGCGGGGAGCTGTTTTTT. It encodes CASSPRRGGAGGELFF.

The chain has TRBV28 and TRBJ2-7, with TRBD2 matching 7 bases. From germline, CDR1 is MDHEN and CDR2 SYDVKM. V lost 3 bases to trimming and J lost 3 bases; unmatched junction nucleotides: 5. This CDR3 has 14 amino acids. CDR3 sequence (DNA): TGTGCCAGCAGTTTCAGCGGGATACTCTACGAGCAGTACTTC. Its protein is CASSFSGILYEQYF.

The J gene is TRBJ2-1, the V gene TRBV6-5; D possibly uses TRBD1 or TRBD2 (5 bases each). Per the germline V gene, CDR1 is MNHEY and CDR2 is SVGAGI. The length of the CDR3 is 13 residues. V was cut by 4 bases and J by 6 bases, with 10 bases left in between. As DNA, the CDR3 is TGTGCCAGCAGTTCGGGACCCGTCAATGAGCAGTTCTTC. This gives the protein CASSSGPVNEQFF.

The chain carries TRBV12-3 or TRBV12-4 and TRBJ2-5, with 7 bases lining up with TRBD1. V was pared by 7 bases and J by 5 bases, with 7 bases of the junction left unmatched. The CDR3 contains 13 residues. CDR3 sequence reads: CASKRGLGETQYF. CDR3 DNA: TGTGCCAGCAAAAGGGGGCTCGGGGAGACCCAGTACTTC.

In its sample, this clone was seen once. The rearrangement joins TRBV29-1 to TRBJ2-3; the D gene is possibly TRBD2 (5 bases). Trimming cost V 7 bases and J 3 bases, with 20 bases left between them. The V gene's germline CDR1 is SQVTM and CDR2 ANQGSEA. The CDR3 is 15 amino acids. CDR3 region: CSAHPPGSITDTQYF. DNA of the CDR3: TGCAGCGCCCATCCGCCGGGGTCAATTACAGATACGCAGTATTTT.

V is TRBV10-3 and J is TRBJ1-6, with a possible D match to TRBD1 (5 bases). CDR1 is ENHRY and CDR2 is SYGVKD in the germline V gene. This CDR3 comprises 15 residues. Between the trimmed V and J ends, which lost 3 bases and 4 bases, there was a span of 10 bases. The CDR3 nucleotides read TGTGCCATCAGTGACCGACAGACTTATAATTCACCCCTCCACTTT. It is translated as CAISDRQTYNSPLHF.

The chain combines TRBV5-6 with TRBJ2-1; D unclear. This CDR3 has 14 amino acids. Deletions cut 2 bases from V and 0 bases from J, with 6 bases between. Germline CDR1 is SGHDT and CDR2 is YYEEEE. For the CDR3, the DNA is TGTGCCAGCAGCTTACTAAGCTCCTACAATGAGCAGTTCTTC. Translated: CASSLLSSYNEQFF.

The chain combines TRBV18 with TRBJ2-1; 10 bases match TRBD1. CDR1 KGHSH and CDR2 LQKENI come from the germline V gene. The CDR3 sequence is 17 residues long. The ends lost 0 bases at V and 9 bases at J; junction bases unmatched: 11. CDR3 loop: CASSPPSFLTGGGEQFF. In nucleotides, the CDR3 is TGTGCCAGCTCACCACCGTCCTTCCTGACAGGGGGCGGTGAGCAGTTCTTC.

The rearrangement links TRBV4-1 to TRBJ1-2, with no clear D. The V end was cut by 4 bases, the J end by 8 bases, with 17 bases between. The germline gives CDR1 MGHRA, CDR2 YSYEKL. The CDR3 spans 14 residues. This chain's CDR3 is CASSLFEATAGYTF. CDR3 sequence (DNA): TGCGCCAGCAGCCTCTTCGAGGCCACAGCCGGCTACACCTTC.

This clone was picked up one time. This chain connects TRBV5-4 to TRBJ1-1, with unresolved D. Deletions cut 2 bases from V and 4 bases from J, with 3 bases between. This CDR3 comprises 11 residues. CDR1 is SGHNT and CDR2 is YYREEE in the germline V gene (reference sequence). The CDR3 loop is CASSFGTEAFF. CDR3 sequence (DNA): TGTGCCAGCAGCTTCGGCACTGAAGCTTTCTTT. Based on the CDR3 plus reference TRBV5-4 and TRBJ1-1, the full variable domain is ETGVTQSPTHLIKTRGQQVTLRCSSQSGHNTVSWYQQALGQGPQFIFQYYREEENGRGNFPPRFSGLQFPNYSSELNVNALELDDSALYLCASSFGTEAFFGQGTRLTVV.

J is TRBJ1-1 and V is TRBV4-1; the match to TRBD1 covers 7 bases. This CDR3 has 13 amino acids. CDR1 and CDR2 (germline): MGHRA, YSYEKL. V lost 0 bases and J lost 10; bases outside the gene matches: 5. The CDR3 loop reads CASSQDEGQAAFF. The CDR3 bases are TGCGCCAGCAGCCAAGATGAAGGACAGGCAGCTTTCTTT.

The V call is TRBV3-1 (or the pseudogene TRBV3-2), the J call TRBJ2-5; tentative D call: TRBD2 (6 bases). Germline CDR1 and CDR2: LGHDT and YNNKEL (reference sequence). This CDR3 comprises 15 residues. Trimming stripped 4 bases from V and 5 bases from J, with 17 bases between. The CDR3 DNA reads TGTGCCAGCAGCCCCTGGAGGGGCGGCGGGGAGACCCAGTACTTC. Its translation: CASSPWRGGGETQYF.

CDR3 in amino acids: CASSYRGQTSYEQYF. In DNA, the CDR3 is TGTGCCAGCAGTTACCGGGGACAGACGTCCTACGAGCAGTACTTC. The chain recombines TRBV6-5 with TRBJ2-7, with 7 positions matching TRBD1. CDR3 length equals 15 residues. The V and J ends lost 2 bases and 1 base, in that order; junction bases with no gene match: 5. Per the germline V gene, CDR1 is MNHEY and CDR2 is SVGAGI.